This entry lists 5 T cell receptor beta chains sequenced from one sample in a study of blood T cell repertoires in COVID-19. Sequenced by immunoSEQ multiplex PCR; TCRdb stores in-frame clones only, minus some. The sample has a few hundred thousand clones; 88% are singletons. Sample: peripheral blood. All receptors derive from a woman between 25 and 40 years old with acute or convalescent COVID-19.

The CDR3 nucleotides are TGTGCCAGCAGCTTATCTCACCAGGGATTTTTTAGCACAGATACGCAGTATTTT. Translated, it gives CASSLSHQGFFSTDTQYF. The chain uses TRBV7-3 and TRBJ2-3; maybe TRBD1 (5 bases). The V and J ends lost 2 bases and 0 bases respectively, with 18 bases between them. CDR1 SGHTA and CDR2 FQGTGA come from the germline V gene. The CDR3 covers 18 residues.

The V gene is TRBV3-1 (or the pseudogene TRBV3-2), the J gene TRBJ2-7; TRBD2 aligns across 12 bases. Germline CDR1 LGHDT, CDR2 YNNKEL (reference sequence). The J segment lost 3 bases and the V segment lost 4 bases, leaving 4 bases of the junction unmatched. The CDR3 runs 15 residues. The CDR3, as DNA: TGTGCCAGCAGCCTACGACTAGCGGGAGTCTACGAGCAGTACTTC. It translates to CASSLRLAGVYEQYF.

In its sample, this clone was seen a few times. V gene TRBV25-1 combines with J gene TRBJ2-2; 8 positions agree with TRBD1. Germline lookup yields CDR1 MGHDK and CDR2 SYGVNS. The junction had 5 bases not matched to a gene; V was cut back by 5 bases and J by 0 bases. This CDR3 contains 16 residues. Written as DNA, the CDR3 is TGTGCCAGCAGTCCAGACAGGGGAACGAACACCGGGGAGCTGTTTTTT. This translates into CASSPDRGTNTGELFF.

V and J are TRBV27 and TRBJ2-7; 11 positions match TRBD2. The V segment lost 6 bases and the J segment 5 bases; nucleotides outside the gene matches: 18. The CDR3 spans 18 residues. CDR1 and CDR2 (germline): MNHEY, SMNVEV (reference sequence). The DNA of the CDR3 is TGTGCCAGCAGACCCCAAATGGGGGTAGCGGGAGGGGCGGACGAGCAGTACTTC. Translating gives CASRPQMGVAGGADEQYF.

The chain joins TRBV19 to TRBJ1-4; perhaps TRBD1 as D (5 bases). Trimming shortened V by 4 bases and J by 3 bases, and 9 bases separated the two germline ends. Germline V gene sequence: CDR1 LNHDA, CDR2 SQIVND (reference sequence). The CDR3 consists of 14 residues. CDR3 loop: CASSKLQANEKLFF. CDR3 sequence (DNA): TGTGCCAGTAGTAAACTACAGGCTAATGAAAAACTGTTTTTT.